The 13 T cell receptor beta chains below come from one sample, sequenced in a study of blood T cells in healthy people across ages. Through a sample-barcoded 5' primer and a J-beta primer mix, a second PCR was run for roughly 6 to 12 cycles. TCRdb used MiXCR to reprocess the 5' RACE reads, holding one entry per CDR3 protein. The data show roughly 800,000 distinct CDR3 sequences, 58% seen once. Material: blood. These receptors originate from a man under 40 in good health.

V usage is TRBV12-3 or TRBV12-4 and J usage is TRBJ2-3, with D perhaps TRBD2 (5 bases). With 5 bases removed from V and 0 bases from J, the gap between germline ends came to 9 bases. This CDR3 spans 14 amino acids. This CDR3 reads CASSDCGSTDTQYF. The CDR3 DNA follows: TGTGCCAGCAGTGATTGCGGGAGCACAGATACGCAGTATTTT.

This chain connects TRBV27 to TRBJ2-7; D unresolved. The CDR3 sequence is 15 residues long. Germline lookup yields CDR1 MNHEY and CDR2 SMNVEV (reference sequence). Trimming stripped 6 bases from V and 4 bases from J, with 19 bases between. DNA for the CDR3: TGTGCCAGCAGGCTTGCAGGATTGGGTACTTACGAGCAGTACTTC. As protein: CASRLAGLGTYEQYF.

V usage is TRBV12-3 or TRBV12-4 and J usage is TRBJ2-7; D uncertain. The CDR3 spans 12 residues. V shed 6 bases and J shed 3 bases, with 9 bases lying between them. The CDR3 DNA reads as TGTGCCAGCAGCAAACCCCTCTACGAGCAGTACTTC. Protein sequence: CASSKPLYEQYF.

This CDR3 is CSDNGKYNEQFF. For the CDR3, the DNA is TGCAGCGACAACGGAAAATACAATGAGCAGTTCTTC. The chain links TRBV29-1 to TRBJ2-1; no clear D. The CDR3 consists of 12 residues. Trimming removed 7 bases from V and 4 bases from J, with 11 bases in between. From germline, CDR1 is SQVTM and CDR2 ANQGSEA.

The chain has TRBV29-1 and TRBJ2-7, with 11 bases fitting TRBD2. The CDR3 has 16 amino acids. V lost 3 bases and J lost 7; bases outside the gene matches: 14. Germline-derived CDR1 and CDR2 are SQVTM and ANQGSEA. The CDR3 nucleotides read TGCAGCGTTGACGGCTTAGCGGGAGGGTTATCCGGTGAGCAGTACTTC. Amino acid sequence: CSVDGLAGGLSGEQYF.

The chain's CDR3 is CASSSRQGNTDTQYF. CDR3 nucleotides: TGTGCCAGCAGCTCCAGACAGGGAAACACAGATACGCAGTATTTT. The V and J genes are TRBV7-9 and TRBJ2-3; 7 bases fit TRBD1. CDR1 SEHNR and CDR2 FQNEAQ come from the germline V gene (reference sequence). The CDR3 consists of 15 residues. The V and J ends lost 4 bases and 2 bases, in that order; junction bases with no gene match: 6.

V is TRBV10-3 and J is TRBJ2-7; 8 bases map to TRBD2. Germline V gene sequence: CDR1 ENHRY, CDR2 SYGVKD. Trimming took 10 bases from V and 2 from J; bases not matched to a gene: 10. The CDR3 is made up of 14 amino acids. In nucleotides, the CDR3 is TGTGCCACCATTGGGAGCGGGAGTACCTACGAGCAGTACTTC. Protein: CATIGSGSTYEQYF.

V gene TRBV3-1 combines with J gene TRBJ2-2, with 9 bases that match TRBD2. Losses at the gene ends were 1 base for V and 2 bases for J; bases not matched to a gene: 2. The germline CDR1 and CDR2 sequences are LGHDT and YNNKEL (reference sequence). The CDR3 covers 16 residues. The CDR3 spells CASSQGGLANTGELFF. In nucleotides, the CDR3 is TGTGCCAGCAGCCAAGGGGGACTAGCAAACACCGGGGAGCTGTTTTTT. The complete variable domain, with remaining parts taken from reference TRBV3-1 and TRBJ2-2, reads DTAVSQTPKYLVTQMGNDKSIKCEQNLGHDTMYWYKQDSKKFLKIMFSYNNKELIINETVPNRFSPKSPDKAHLNLHINSLELGDSAVYFCASSQGGLANTGELFFGEGSRLTVL.

This clonotype was seen more than once but under ten times. CDR3 loop: CASSTGNYEQYF. CDR3 nucleotides: TGTGCCAGCAGTACAGGGAATTACGAGCAGTACTTC. The chain is built from TRBV28 and TRBJ2-7, with D maybe TRBD1 (6 bases). The CDR3 extends over 12 amino acids. The V gene lost 5 bases and the J gene lost 4 bases, with 9 bases spanning the gap. The germline V gene has CDR1 MDHEN and CDR2 SYDVKM. The variable domain in full, completed from reference TRBV28 and TRBJ2-7, reads DVKVTQSSRYLVKRTGEKVFLECVQDMDHENMFWYRQDPGLGLRLIYFSYDVKMKEKGDIPEGYSVSREKKERFSLILESASTNQTSMYLCASSTGNYEQYFGPGTRLTVT.

V and J are TRBV12-3 or TRBV12-4 and TRBJ1-2; weak D call: TRBD1 (5 bases). The CDR3 consists of 16 residues. Trimming left V 1 base short and J 5 bases short, with 17 bases between. The CDR3 region has the DNA TGTGCCAGCAGTTTAGGGCGGGGGGGGACTATTTATGGCTACACCTTC. Its translation: CASSLGRGGTIYGYTF.

The chain couples TRBV9 to TRBJ2-5; D may be TRBD2 (6 bases). The CDR3 contains 14 residues. The V gene's germline CDR1 is SGDLS and CDR2 YYNGEE. V dropped 0 bases and J dropped 4 bases, with 10 bases sitting between them. As DNA, the CDR3 is TGTGCCAGCAGCGTAGCATACGGGAGAGAGACCCAGTACTTC. The encoded protein is CASSVAYGRETQYF.

This chain uses TRBV29-1 with TRBJ2-2; D might be TRBD1 (5 bases). Trimming removed 4 bases at V and 1 base at J, with 7 bases between. The CDR3 has 13 residues. Germline assignment: CDR1 SQVTM and CDR2 ANQGSEA. DNA of the CDR3: TGCAGCGTTGGAACAGGGAACACCGGGGAGCTGTTTTTT. Its protein product is CSVGTGNTGELFF.

This clonotype was seen a few times. This clone may be a read error of a much larger clone one base away. The chain links TRBV6-4 to TRBJ1-2; TRBD1 might be the D (5 bases). The V gene's germline CDR1 is MRHNA and CDR2 SNTAGT. The V end was cut by 6 bases, the J end by 2 bases, with 10 bases between. CDR3 length equals 13 residues. The CDR3 DNA is TGTGCCAGCAGCGGTGGGGCAAACTATGGCTACACCTTC. It specifies CASSGGANYGYTF.